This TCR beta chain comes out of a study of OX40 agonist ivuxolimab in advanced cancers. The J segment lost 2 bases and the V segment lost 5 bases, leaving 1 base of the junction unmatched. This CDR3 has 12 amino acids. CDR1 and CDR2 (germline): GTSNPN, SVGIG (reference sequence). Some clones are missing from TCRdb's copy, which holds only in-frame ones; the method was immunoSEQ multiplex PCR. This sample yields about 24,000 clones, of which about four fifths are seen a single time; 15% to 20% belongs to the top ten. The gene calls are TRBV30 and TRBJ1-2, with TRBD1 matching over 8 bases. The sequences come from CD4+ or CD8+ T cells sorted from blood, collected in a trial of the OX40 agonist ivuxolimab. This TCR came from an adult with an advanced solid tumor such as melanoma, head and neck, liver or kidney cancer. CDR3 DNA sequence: TGTGCCTGGGGGACAGGCAACTATGGCTACACCTTC. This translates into CAWGTGNYGYTF. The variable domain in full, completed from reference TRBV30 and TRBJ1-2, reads SQTIHQWPATLVQPVGSPLSLECTVEGTSNPNLYWYRQAAGRGLQLLFYSVGIGQISSEVPQNLSASRPQDRQFILSSKKLLLSDSGFYLCAWGTGNYGYTFGSGTRLTVV.